This TCR beta chain emerged from a study of lymphopenia after photon versus proton radiotherapy. Study-wide findings and caveats: After the lymphocyte nadir, photon-treated repertoires showed oligoclonal expansion, especially of CD8+ Temra cells. Relative stability marked proton patients; photon patients lost diversity and naive cells. A bigger post-nadir fall in TCR diversity correlated inversely with survival time in deceased patients.

To note about this clone: Antigen unknown.

The protocol was immunoSEQ multiplex PCR, while the TCRdb copy is restricted to in-frame clones and leaves out a portion. The sample includes about 83,000 clones, around four fifths of them seen just once. Germline CDR1 LGHNA, CDR2 YSLEER. With 4 bases removed from V and 8 bases from J, the gap between germline ends came to 8 bases. CDR3 length: 12 amino acids. This TCR was recovered from a man aged 55-75 years with pancreatic cancer. Material: peripheral blood, obtained from a patient treated with proton-based radiotherapy. The chain couples TRBV4-3 to TRBJ2-2; no clear D gene. Here the CDR3 DNA reads TGCGCCAGCAGCCCCCTGAGGGGGGAGCTGTTTTTT. It specifies CASSPLRGELFF.